These T cell receptor beta chains were read from a single sample in a study of OX40 agonist ivuxolimab in advanced cancers. Sequenced by immunoSEQ multiplex PCR; TCRdb stores in-frame clones only, minus some. Here the sample spans tens of thousands of clones, 93% being singletons. This specimen consisted of CD4+ or CD8+ T cells sorted from blood, obtained in a trial of the OX40 agonist ivuxolimab. These receptors all come from an adult with an advanced solid tumor such as melanoma, head and neck, liver or kidney cancer. Each CDR3 is given with its conserved first and last residue. A D gene is named only where the DNA matches it firmly. Not every row has a clone size; where given, it reads once, few, many or a size class.

v_gene	j_gene	abundance	len	d_gene	CDR3aa	CDR3nt
TRBV4-1	TRBJ1-2	-	17	-	CASSHPWTVKPSYGYTF	TGCGCCAGCAGCCACCCCTGGACAGTCAAGCCTAGCTATGGCTACACCTTC
TRBV7-9	TRBJ1-1	-	17	TRBD1	CASSFGQGWGVGTEAFF	TGTGCCAGCAGCTTCGGACAGGGATGGGGTGTGGGTACTGAAGCTTTCTTT
TRBV5-6	TRBJ1-1	few	11	-	CASSLNTEAFF	TGTGCCAGCAGCTTGAACACTGAAGCTTTCTTT
TRBV9	TRBJ1-2	-	11	-	CASSAHREYTF	TGTGCCAGCAGCGCCCACAGGGAATACACCTTC
TRBV5-4	TRBJ2-7	-	14	TRBD1	CASSPMGQPYEQYF	TGTGCCAGCAGCCCCATGGGACAGCCCTACGAGCAGTACTTC
TRBV4-3	TRBJ2-1	-	14	-	CASSRETLGNEQFF	TGCGCCAGCAGCCGAGAGACCCTTGGGAATGAGCAGTTCTTC
TRBV29-1	TRBJ2-2	-	13	-	CSVELTLTGELFF	TGCAGCGTTGAGTTGACACTAACCGGGGAGCTGTTTTTT
TRBV27	TRBJ1-2	-	15	-	CASSLSIGGNYGYTF	TGTGCCAGCAGTTTATCGATCGGGGGGAACTATGGCTACACCTTC
TRBV7-9	TRBJ1-5	-	15	-	CASSQETDFGQPQHF	TGTGCCAGCAGCCAAGAAACAGATTTTGGTCAGCCCCAGCATTTT
TRBV21-1	TRBJ2-4	-	12	-	CAVGTARNIQYF	TGTGCCGTAGGGACAGCGCGAAACATTCAGTACTTC
TRBV5-1	TRBJ1-1	-	14	-	CASRAQGWQPEAFF	TGCGCCAGCCGGGCACAGGGATGGCAGCCTGAAGCTTTCTTT
TRBV4-3	TRBJ1-6	-	16	-	CASSQDKQGYNSPLHF	TGCGCCAGCAGCCAAGACAAGCAGGGCTATAATTCACCCCTCCACTTT
TRBV7-9	TRBJ2-7	-	15	TRBD2	CASSGLAGRPYEQYF	TGTGCCAGCAGCGGTCTAGCGGGGCGGCCGTACGAGCAGTACTTC
TRBV2	TRBJ1-6	-	15	TRBD1	CASREPQGARSPLHF	TGTGCCAGCAGGGAGCCACAGGGGGCCCGGTCACCCCTCCACTTT
TRBV7-9	TRBJ2-3	once	15	-	CASSSFGAQFDTQYF	TGTGCCAGCAGCTCCTTCGGTGCCCAGTTTGATACGCAGTATTTT
TRBV27	TRBJ1-1	few	14	-	CASRLLGGRTEAFF	TGTGCCAGCAGGCTCCTCGGGGGGCGGACTGAAGCTTTCTTT
TRBV6-1	TRBJ1-4	once	14	-	CASRERPPEEKLFF	TGTGCCAGCAGAGAACGGCCCCCAGAGGAAAAACTGTTTTTT
TRBV7-2	TRBJ2-7	-	15	-	CASSSRGWGSYEQYF	TGTGCCAGCAGCTCGAGGGGATGGGGCTCCTACGAGCAGTACTTC
TRBV4-3	TRBJ1-1	-	19	-	CASSQGRGTTNRDHTEAFF	TGCGCCAGCAGCCAAGGTAGAGGGACAACCAACAGAGACCACACTGAAGCTTTCTTT
TRBV7-7	TRBJ2-1	once	15	TRBD2	CASSMGLTLYNEQFF	TGTGCTAGCAGCATGGGACTAACACTCTACAATGAGCAGTTCTTC
TRBV9	TRBJ2-2	-	17	TRBD2	CASSVFSGGGNTGELFF	TGTGCCAGCAGCGTATTCTCCGGCGGGGGAAACACCGGGGAGCTGTTTTTT
TRBV6-5	TRBJ2-7	-	15	TRBD2	CASSLKRESNGEQYF	TGTGCCAGCAGTTTAAAGCGGGAGTCTAACGGAGAGCAGTACTTC
TRBV15	TRBJ1-6	-	17	TRBD1	CATSRDPGTGPNSPLHF	TGTGCCACCAGCAGAGATCCGGGGACAGGGCCGAATTCACCCCTCCACTTT
TRBV6-5	TRBJ1-2	-	14	-	CASRLGAGDAGYTF	TGTGCCAGCCGACTGGGGGCAGGGGATGCGGGCTACACCTTC
TRBV19	TRBJ1-5	-	13	TRBD1	CASTGAYGQPQHF	TGTGCCAGCACAGGGGCGTACGGTCAGCCCCAGCATTTT
TRBV27	TRBJ1-5	once	14	-	CASSLGSLGQPQHF	TGTGCCAGCAGTTTAGGGTCTCTCGGGCAGCCCCAGCATTTT
TRBV7-9	TRBJ1-5	-	17	-	CASSRLDGWDGNQPQHF	TGTGCCAGCAGCCGGCTTGATGGTTGGGATGGCAATCAGCCCCAGCATTTT
TRBV19	TRBJ2-1	-	16	-	CASRPGDWAKADEQFF	TGTGCCAGTAGGCCGGGGGACTGGGCAAAGGCGGATGAGCAGTTCTTC
TRBV19	TRBJ2-7	-	15	-	CASSTSGVGAYEQYF	TGTGCCAGTAGTACCTCTGGGGTAGGGGCCTACGAGCAGTACTTC
TRBV7-2	TRBJ2-7	-	14	-	CASSLIDGAYEQYF	TGTGCCAGCAGCTTAATAGACGGAGCCTACGAGCAGTACTTC
TRBV29-1	TRBJ2-1	once	16	TRBD2	CSLIGSRENVGREQFF	TGCAGCCTCATAGGGTCGCGGGAGAATGTGGGTAGGGAGCAGTTCTTC
TRBV5-5	TRBJ2-3	-	13	-	CASSLYPPDTQYF	TGTGCCAGCAGCTTGTATCCTCCAGATACGCAGTATTTT
TRBV19	TRBJ1-4	-	16	-	CASMPNLVATNEKLFF	TGTGCCAGTATGCCGAATTTAGTTGCAACTAATGAAAAACTGTTTTTT
TRBV4-3	TRBJ1-3	-	15	-	CASSQDGNSGNTIYF	TGCGCCAGCAGCCAAGATGGGAACTCTGGAAACACCATATATTTT
TRBV9	TRBJ2-7	-	12	-	CASSVGAGEQYF	TGTGCCAGCAGCGTAGGAGCAGGGGAGCAGTACTTC
TRBV7-9	TRBJ1-4	-	16	TRBD1	CASSLLRGPSLEKLFF	TGTGCCAGCAGCTTACTCAGGGGGCCCTCCCTTGAAAAACTGTTTTTT
TRBV4-3	TRBJ2-7	-	17	-	CASSQQDTRGLTYEQYF	TGCGCCAGCAGCCAACAAGATACTCGAGGGTTAACCTACGAGCAGTACTTC
TRBV7-6	TRBJ1-1	-	15	TRBD1	CASSSTGASGGEAFF	TGTGCCAGCAGCTCGACAGGGGCTAGTGGCGGGGAAGCTTTCTTT
TRBV7-6	TRBJ2-1	once	17	TRBD1	CASSLAGRQGPYNEQFF	TGTGCCAGCAGCTTAGCTGGGAGACAGGGACCTTACAATGAGCAGTTCTTC
TRBV4-1	TRBJ1-4	-	19	TRBD1	CASSQGGLGGQPFDEKLFF	TGCGCCAGCAGCCAAGGGGGGCTTGGGGGACAGCCTTTTGATGAAAAACTGTTTTTT
TRBV7-9	TRBJ1-1	-	18	TRBD1	CASSLATHRTGVGTEAFF	TGTGCCAGCAGCTTAGCGACACATAGAACAGGGGTGGGCACTGAAGCTTTCTTT
TRBV4-3	TRBJ1-2	-	15	TRBD1	CASSQDRDRVNGYTF	TGCGCCAGCAGCCAAGATCGGGACAGGGTAAATGGCTACACCTTC
TRBV27	TRBJ1-5	-	15	-	CASSSWRQVNQPQHF	TGTGCCAGCAGCAGTTGGAGGCAGGTGAATCAGCCCCAGCATTTT
TRBV4-1	TRBJ2-1	-	15	-	CASSQDQSSYNEQFF	TGCGCCAGCAGCCAAGATCAGAGCTCCTACAATGAGCAGTTCTTC
TRBV4-2	TRBJ2-7	-	11	-	CASSQDYEQYF	TGTGCCAGCAGCCAAGACTACGAGCAGTACTTC
TRBV6-6	TRBJ1-2	-	14	-	CASNEVLGPHGYTF	TGTGCCAGCAACGAGGTTCTGGGCCCACATGGCTACACCTTC
TRBV7-3	TRBJ2-1	-	15	TRBD2	CASSQAGGPYNEQFF	TGTGCCAGCAGCCAAGCGGGAGGGCCGTACAATGAGCAGTTCTTC
TRBV27	TRBJ2-7	-	14	-	CASSWGGASYEQYF	TGTGCCAGCAGTTGGGGGGGGGCCTCCTACGAGCAGTACTTC